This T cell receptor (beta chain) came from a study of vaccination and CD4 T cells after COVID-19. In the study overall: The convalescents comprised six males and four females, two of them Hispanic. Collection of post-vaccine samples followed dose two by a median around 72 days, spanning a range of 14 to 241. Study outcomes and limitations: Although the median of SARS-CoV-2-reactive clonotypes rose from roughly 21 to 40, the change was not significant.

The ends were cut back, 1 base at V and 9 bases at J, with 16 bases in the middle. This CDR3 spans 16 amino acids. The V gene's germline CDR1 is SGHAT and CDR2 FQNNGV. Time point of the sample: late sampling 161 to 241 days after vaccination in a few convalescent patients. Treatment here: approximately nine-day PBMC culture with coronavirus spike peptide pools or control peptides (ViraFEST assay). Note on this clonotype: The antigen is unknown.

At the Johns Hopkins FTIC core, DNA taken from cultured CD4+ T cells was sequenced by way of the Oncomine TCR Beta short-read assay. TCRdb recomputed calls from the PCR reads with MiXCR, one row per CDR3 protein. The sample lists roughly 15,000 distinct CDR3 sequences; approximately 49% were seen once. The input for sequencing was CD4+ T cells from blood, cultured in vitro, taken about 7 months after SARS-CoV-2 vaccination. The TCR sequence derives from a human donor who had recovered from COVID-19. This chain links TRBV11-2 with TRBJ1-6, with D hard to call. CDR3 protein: CASSLAQGLSGSPLHF. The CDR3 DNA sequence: TGTGCCAGCAGCTTAGCCCAAGGGCTTTCGGGTTCACCCCTCCACTTT.